Below, one TCR beta chain is given with its context. Its antigen remains unknown. Sequenced by immunoSEQ multiplex PCR; TCRdb stores in-frame clones only, minus some. The profile shows about 180,000 clones, about 90% of them singletons. This sample was taken from a study of T cell responses to AZD1222 COVID-19 vaccine. Whole-study results and caveats: Rises in breadth and depth of Spike-specific TCRs came after two AZD1222 doses. Repertoires were obtained solely post-peak T cell response. Donor demographics were predominantly white British with a female majority; clonal diversity may be underestimated. A reported finding is that nearly half of spike-specific TCRs target unmutated variant regions.

This CDR3 comprises 12 residues. Germline V gene data show CDR1 as MNHNS and CDR2 as SASEGT. Trimming took 3 bases from V and 1 from J, leaving 3 bases between them. V gene TRBV6-1 combines with J gene TRBJ1-2; D is unresolved. The receptor was isolated from an adult who received the MenACWY meningococcal vaccine as a control. The starting material was peripheral blood, obtained 28 days after the second dose of the MenACWY control vaccine. The DNA of the CDR3 is TGTGCCAGCAGTGACCTTAACTATGGCTACACCTTC. Its translation: CASSDLNYGYTF.